One T cell receptor (beta chain) is described in this entry. Per the authors' pipeline: Reference gene primer amplification gave nucleated cell count estimates. Repertoires were generated with immunoSEQ multiplex PCR, while TCRdb's copy carries only in-frame clones and drops some. The V and J calls and clone size come from that table; D and trimming were worked out from the DNA. The sample has fewer than 350,000 clones, approximately 86% seen once. This entry is derived from a study of blood T cell repertoires in COVID-19. About the study: Specimens from acute and convalescent COVID-19 originated in the United States, Italy and Spain.

This CDR3 contains 12 residues. V was pared by 6 bases and J by 3 bases, with 8 bases between. Germline V gene sequence: CDR1 MGHRA, CDR2 YSYEKL. The sequence was obtained from a woman younger than 45 who had recovered from COVID-19. Sequencing was done on a sample of peripheral blood. The chain employs TRBV4-1 and TRBJ1-1; D is uncertain. Here the CDR3 DNA reads TGCGCCAGCAGGGCGGTCGACACTGAAGCTTTCTTT. It is translated as CASRAVDTEAFF.